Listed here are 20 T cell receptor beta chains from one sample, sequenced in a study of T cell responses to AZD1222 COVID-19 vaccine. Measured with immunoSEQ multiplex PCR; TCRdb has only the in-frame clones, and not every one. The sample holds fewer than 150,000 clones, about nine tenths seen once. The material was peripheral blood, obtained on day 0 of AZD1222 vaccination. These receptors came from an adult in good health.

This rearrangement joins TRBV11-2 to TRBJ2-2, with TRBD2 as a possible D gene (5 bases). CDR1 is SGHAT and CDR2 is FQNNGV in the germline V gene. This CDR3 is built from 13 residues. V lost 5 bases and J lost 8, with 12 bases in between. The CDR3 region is CASSLRDLGELFF. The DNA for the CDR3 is TGTGCCAGCAGCCTTCGGGATCTTGGGGAGCTGTTTTTT.

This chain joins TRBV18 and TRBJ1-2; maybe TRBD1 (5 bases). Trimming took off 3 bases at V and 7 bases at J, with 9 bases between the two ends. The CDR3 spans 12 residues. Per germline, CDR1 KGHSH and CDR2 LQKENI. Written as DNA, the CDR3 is TGTGCCAGCTCACCCAGAGGGGCTGGCTACACCTTC. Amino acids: CASSPRGAGYTF.

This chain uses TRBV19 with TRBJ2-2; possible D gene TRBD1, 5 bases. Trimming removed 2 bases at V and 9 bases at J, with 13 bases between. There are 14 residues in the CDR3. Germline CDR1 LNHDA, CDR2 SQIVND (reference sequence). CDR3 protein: CASSIRQSNRELFF. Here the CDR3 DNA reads TGTGCCAGTAGTATAAGACAGTCTAATAGGGAGCTGTTTTTT.

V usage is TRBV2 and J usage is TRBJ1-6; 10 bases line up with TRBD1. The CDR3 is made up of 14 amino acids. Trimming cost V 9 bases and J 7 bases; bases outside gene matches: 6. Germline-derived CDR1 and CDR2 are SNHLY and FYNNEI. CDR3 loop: CASSGQGGNSPLHF. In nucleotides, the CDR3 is TGTGCCAGTAGCGGACAGGGGGGAAATTCACCCCTCCACTTT.

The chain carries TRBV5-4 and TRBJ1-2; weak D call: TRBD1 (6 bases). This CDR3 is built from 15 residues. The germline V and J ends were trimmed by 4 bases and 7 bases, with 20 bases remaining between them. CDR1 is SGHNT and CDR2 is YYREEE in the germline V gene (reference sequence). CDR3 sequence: CASSPGGGRGRGYTF. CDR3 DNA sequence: TGTGCCAGCAGCCCGGGTGGGGGGCGAGGTCGTGGCTACACCTTC.

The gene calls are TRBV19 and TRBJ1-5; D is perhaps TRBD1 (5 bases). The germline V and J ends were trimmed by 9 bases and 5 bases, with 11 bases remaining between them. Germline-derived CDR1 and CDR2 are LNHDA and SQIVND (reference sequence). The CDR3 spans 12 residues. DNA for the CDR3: TGTGCCAGCACTAGAGGGGATCAGCCCCAGCATTTT. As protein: CASTRGDQPQHF.

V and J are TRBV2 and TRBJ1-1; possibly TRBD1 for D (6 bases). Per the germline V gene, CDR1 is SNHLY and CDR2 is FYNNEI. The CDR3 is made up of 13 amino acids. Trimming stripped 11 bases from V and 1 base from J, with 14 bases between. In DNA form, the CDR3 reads TGTGCCCCCAGGGGAACCGGGAACACTGAAGCTTTCTTT. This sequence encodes CAPRGTGNTEAFF. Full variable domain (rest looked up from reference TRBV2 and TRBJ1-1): EPEVTQTPSHQVTQMGQEVILRCVPISNHLYFYWYRQILGQKVEFLVSFYNNEISEKSEIFDDQFSVERPDGSNFTLKIRSTKLEDSAMYFCAPRGTGNTEAFFGQGTRLTVV.

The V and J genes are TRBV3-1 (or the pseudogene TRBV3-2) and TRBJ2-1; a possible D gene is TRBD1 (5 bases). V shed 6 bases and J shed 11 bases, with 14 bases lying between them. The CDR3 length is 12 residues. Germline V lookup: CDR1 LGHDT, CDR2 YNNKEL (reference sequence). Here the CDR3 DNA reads TGTGCCAGCAGGACAACAGGTTCCCAGCAGTTCTTC. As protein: CASRTTGSQQFF.

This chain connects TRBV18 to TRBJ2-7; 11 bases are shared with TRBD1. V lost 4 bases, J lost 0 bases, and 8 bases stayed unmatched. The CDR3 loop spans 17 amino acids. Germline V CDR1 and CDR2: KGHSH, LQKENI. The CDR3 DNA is TGTGCCAGCTCACGACGGCCGGGACAGGGGGACTCCTACGAGCAGTACTTC. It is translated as CASSRRPGQGDSYEQYF.

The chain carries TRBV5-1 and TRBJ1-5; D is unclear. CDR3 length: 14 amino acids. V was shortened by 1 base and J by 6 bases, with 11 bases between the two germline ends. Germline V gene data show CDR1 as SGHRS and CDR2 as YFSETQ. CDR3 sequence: CASSLNLGSQPQHF. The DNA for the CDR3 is TGCGCCAGCAGCTTGAACCTGGGATCTCAGCCCCAGCATTTT.

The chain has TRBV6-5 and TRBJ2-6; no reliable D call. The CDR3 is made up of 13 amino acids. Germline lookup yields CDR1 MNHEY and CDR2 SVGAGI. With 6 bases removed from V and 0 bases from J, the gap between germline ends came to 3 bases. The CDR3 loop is CASRNSGANVLTF. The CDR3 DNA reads TGTGCCAGCAGGAACTCTGGGGCCAACGTCCTGACTTTC.

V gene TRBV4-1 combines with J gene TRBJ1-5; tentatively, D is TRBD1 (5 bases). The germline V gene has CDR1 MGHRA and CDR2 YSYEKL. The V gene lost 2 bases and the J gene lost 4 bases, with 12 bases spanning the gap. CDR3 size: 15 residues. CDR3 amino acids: CASSQPGTENQPQHF. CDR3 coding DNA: TGCGCCAGCAGCCAACCCGGGACCGAAAATCAGCCCCAGCATTTT.

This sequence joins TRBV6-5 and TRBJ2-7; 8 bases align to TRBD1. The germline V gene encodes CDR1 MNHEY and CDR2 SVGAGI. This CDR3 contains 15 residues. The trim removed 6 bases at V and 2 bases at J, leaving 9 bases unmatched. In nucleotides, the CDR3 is TGTGCCAGCAGACCAGACAGGGGTAGCACCTACGAGCAGTACTTC. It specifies CASRPDRGSTYEQYF.

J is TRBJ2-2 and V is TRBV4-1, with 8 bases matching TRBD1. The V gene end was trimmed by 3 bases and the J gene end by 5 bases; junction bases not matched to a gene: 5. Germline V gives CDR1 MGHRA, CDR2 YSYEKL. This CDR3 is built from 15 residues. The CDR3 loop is CASSQGQARTGELFF. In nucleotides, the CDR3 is TGCGCCAGCAGCCAGGGACAGGCGAGGACCGGGGAGCTGTTTTTT.

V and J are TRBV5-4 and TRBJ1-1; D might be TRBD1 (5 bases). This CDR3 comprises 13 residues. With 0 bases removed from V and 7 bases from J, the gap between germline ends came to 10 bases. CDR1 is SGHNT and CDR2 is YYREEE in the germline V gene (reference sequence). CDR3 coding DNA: TGTGCCAGCAGCTTGGCCTTGGGACTTGAAGCTTTCTTT. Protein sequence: CASSLALGLEAFF.

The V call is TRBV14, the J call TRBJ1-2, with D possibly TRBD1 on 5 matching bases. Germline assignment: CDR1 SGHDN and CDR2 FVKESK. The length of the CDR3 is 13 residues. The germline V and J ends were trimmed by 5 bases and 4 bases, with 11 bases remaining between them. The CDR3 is CASSEGAGYGYTF. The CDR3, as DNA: TGTGCCAGCAGCGAAGGGGCGGGCTATGGCTACACCTTC.

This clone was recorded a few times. For the CDR3, the DNA is TGTGCCAGCAGCGTAGGTCAGGGAGATCAGCCCCAGCATTTT. Protein: CASSVGQGDQPQHF. This rearrangement joins TRBV9 to TRBJ1-5, with D possibly being TRBD1 (5 bases). The CDR3 extends over 14 amino acids. The V and J ends lost 0 bases and 5 bases respectively, with 9 bases between them. Germline CDR1 is SGDLS and CDR2 is YYNGEE.

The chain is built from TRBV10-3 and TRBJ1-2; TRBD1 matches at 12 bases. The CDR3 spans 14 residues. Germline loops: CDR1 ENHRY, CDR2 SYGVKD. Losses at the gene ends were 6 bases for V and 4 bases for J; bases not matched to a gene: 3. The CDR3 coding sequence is TGTGCCATCAGGGGGACAGGGGGCCTCTATGGCTACACCTTC. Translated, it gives CAIRGTGGLYGYTF.

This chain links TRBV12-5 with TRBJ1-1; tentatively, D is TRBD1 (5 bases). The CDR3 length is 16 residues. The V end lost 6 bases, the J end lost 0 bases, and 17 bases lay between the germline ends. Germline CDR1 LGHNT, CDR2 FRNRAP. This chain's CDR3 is CASGWTDTRLNTEAFF. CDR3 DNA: TGTGCTAGTGGCTGGACGGACACCCGATTGAACACTGAAGCTTTCTTT.

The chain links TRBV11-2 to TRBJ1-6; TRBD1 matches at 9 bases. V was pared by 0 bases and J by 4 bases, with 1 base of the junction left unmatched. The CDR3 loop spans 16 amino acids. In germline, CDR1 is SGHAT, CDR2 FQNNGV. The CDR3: CASSLEGQGYNSPLHF. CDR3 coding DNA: TGTGCCAGCAGCTTAGAGGGACAGGGATATAATTCACCCCTCCACTTT.